This entry concerns a single T cell receptor beta chain. What it recognizes is unknown. Deep-level settings were used for running the assay. Clones were sequenced by immunoSEQ multiplex PCR, and TCRdb holds only the in-frame ones, with some missing. The sample lists around 2.3 million clones, approximately 96% occurring once. Donors comprised healthy HIV-negative adults lacking recent acute infections or vaccinations. Germline CDR1 SEHNR, CDR2 FQNEAQ (reference sequence). The V and J ends lost 5 bases and 5 bases respectively, with 10 bases between them. The CDR3 consists of 13 residues. The sample belongs to a study of shared clonotypes between healthy human individuals. Overall study findings and caveats: Some clonotypes were shared by all four sorted-subset donors, while others were not shared. The non-shared ones had lower generation probabilities than the shared ones.

The chain uses TRBV7-9 and TRBJ1-5; a possible D gene is TRBD1 (6 bases). The sequenced sample consisted of naive CD4+ T cells sorted from blood. The subset was: CD45RA+ positively selected. The sequence was collected from a man between 18 and 35 years old in good health. CDR3 DNA: TGTGCCAGCAGCGCCAACAGGGATCAGCCCCAGCATTTT. This codes for CASSANRDQPQHF.